The 15 T cell receptor beta chains below come from one sample, sequenced in a study of T cell responses to AZD1222 COVID-19 vaccine. Sequencing used immunoSEQ multiplex PCR; TCRdb keeps in-frame clones, though not all of them. This table has 150,000 to 200,000 clones, 85% to 95% appearing once. The sequences come from peripheral blood, collected on day 0 of AZD1222 vaccination. These receptor sequences come from an adult in good health.

This clone was counted once. J is TRBJ1-1 and V is TRBV11-2; no firm D call. The CDR3 consists of 12 residues. Germline CDR1 reads SGHAT; CDR2 reads FQNNGV. Trimming removed 1 base at V and 5 bases at J, with 5 bases between. The CDR3 protein is CASSLGLTEAFF. CDR3 nucleotides: TGTGCCAGCAGCTTAGGGCTAACTGAAGCTTTCTTT.

The chain joins TRBV18 to TRBJ1-1, with D perhaps TRBD1 (5 bases). Trimming pared 6 bases from V and 0 bases from J, leaving 14 bases between. This CDR3 spans 15 amino acids. CDR1 and CDR2 (germline): KGHSH, LQKENI. CDR3 in DNA: TGTGCCAGCTCTAGGCAGCCAGGGATGAACACTGAAGCTTTCTTT. Translating it yields CASSRQPGMNTEAFF. Full variable domain (remainder filled in from reference TRBV18 and TRBJ1-1): NAGVMQNPRHLVRRRGQEARLRCSPMKGHSHVYWYRQLPEEGLKFMVYLQKENIIDESGMPKERFSAEFPKEGPSILRIQQVVRGDSAAYFCASSRQPGMNTEAFFGQGTRLTVV.

The rearrangement links TRBV7-9 to TRBJ1-2; D remains ambiguous. CDR1 and CDR2 from the germline V gene are SEHNR and FQNEAQ (reference sequence). This CDR3 is built from 15 residues. V was shortened by 1 base and J by 0 bases, with 9 bases between the two germline ends. CDR3 nucleotides: TGTGCCAGCAGCTTAGTAGACGGTGCTAACTATGGCTACACCTTC. Translation: CASSLVDGANYGYTF.

The V gene is TRBV11-2, the J gene TRBJ1-1; D is uncertain. V was pared by 5 bases and J by 1 base, with 8 bases between. This CDR3 spans 13 amino acids. CDR1 SGHAT and CDR2 FQNNGV come from the germline V gene. CDR3 protein: CASSETANTEAFF. For the CDR3, the DNA is TGTGCCAGCAGCGAAACGGCGAACACTGAAGCTTTCTTT.

The chain is built from TRBV5-6 and TRBJ2-2; 11 nucleotides agree with TRBD2. Germline CDR1 SGHDT, CDR2 YYEEEE. The CDR3 runs to 15 residues. V lost 4 bases to trimming and J lost 7 bases; unmatched junction nucleotides: 6. Here the CDR3 reads CASSRSGRAGGELFF. Written as DNA, the CDR3 is TGTGCCAGCAGCCGTAGCGGGAGGGCCGGCGGGGAGCTGTTTTTT.

This chain links TRBV4-1 with TRBJ1-2, with TRBD1 as a possible D gene (5 bases). CDR1 is MGHRA and CDR2 is YSYEKL in the germline V gene. The ends were cut back, 0 bases at V and 4 bases at J, with 9 bases in the middle. This CDR3 contains 14 residues. The CDR3 sequence: CASSQDPGPYGYTF. For the CDR3, the DNA is TGCGCCAGCAGCCAAGATCCAGGGCCCTATGGCTACACCTTC.

The CDR3 DNA reads as TGTGCCAGCAGCTCCCGCCCTTCCTCTGGGGCCAACGTCCTGACTTTC. Translating gives CASSSRPSSGANVLTF. The chain links TRBV3-1 (or the pseudogene TRBV3-2) to TRBJ2-6; D ambiguous. V shed 5 bases and J shed 0 bases, with 11 bases lying between them. Germline CDR1 reads LGHDT; CDR2 reads YNNKEL (reference sequence). CDR3 length: 16 amino acids.

The chain carries TRBV7-9 and TRBJ1-2; a possible D gene is TRBD1 (5 bases). This CDR3 is 12 amino acids long. V was pared by 1 base and J by 8 bases, with 8 bases between. CDR1 and CDR2 from the germline V gene are SEHNR and FQNEAQ (reference sequence). CDR3 residues: CASSLGGDGYTF. CDR3 DNA sequence: TGTGCCAGCAGCTTAGGAGGGGACGGCTACACCTTC. The full variable domain, its missing parts supplied by reference TRBV7-9 and TRBJ1-2, is DTGVSQNPRHKITKRGQNVTFRCDPISEHNRLYWYRQTLGQGPEFLTYFQNEAQLEKSRLLSDRFSAERPKGSFSTLEIQRTEQGDSAMYLCASSLGGDGYTFGSGTRLTVV.

V usage is TRBV10-1 and J usage is TRBJ2-7; D remains unclear. With 3 bases removed from V and 3 bases from J, the gap between germline ends came to 9 bases. There are 13 residues in the CDR3. Germline CDR1 reads WNHNN; CDR2 reads SYGVQD (reference sequence). CDR3 residues: CASSDMSSYEQYF. In DNA form, the CDR3 reads TGCGCCAGCAGTGATATGTCTAGCTACGAGCAGTACTTC.

The chain is built from TRBV29-1 and TRBJ1-5; tentative D call: TRBD1 (5 bases). The V end was cut by 6 bases, the J end by 4 bases, with 13 bases between. CDR3 length: 13 residues. CDR1 is SQVTM and CDR2 is ANQGSEA in the germline V gene. The CDR3 bases are TGCAGCGTCATAGACGGGGGTAATCAGCCCCAGCATTTT. Translating it yields CSVIDGGNQPQHF. Variable domain in full (rest from reference TRBV29-1 and TRBJ1-5): SAVISQKPSRDICQRGTSLTIQCQVDSQVTMMFWYRQQPGQSLTLIATANQGSEATYESGFVIDKFPISRPNLTFSTLTVSNMSPEDSSIYLCSVIDGGNQPQHFGDGTRLSIL.

The gene calls are TRBV5-1 and TRBJ2-2; 9 bases match TRBD2. The CDR3 has 15 residues. V trimming: 10 bases; J trimming: 4 bases; junction bases outside the gene matches: 11. Germline CDR1 SGHRS, CDR2 YFSETQ. The CDR3 sequence is CASGWLAGVTGELFF. The CDR3 DNA follows: TGCGCCTCCGGTTGGTTAGCGGGAGTCACCGGGGAGCTGTTTTTT.

This clone was observed once. The chain employs TRBV27 and TRBJ1-2; TRBD1 aligns across 7 bases. There are 13 residues in the CDR3. V shed 7 bases, J shed 8 bases, and the junction held 10 bases outside the gene matches. The V gene's germline CDR1 is MNHEY and CDR2 SMNVEV (reference sequence). The CDR3, as DNA: TGTGCCAGCACCGCTCACAGGGGAGGCGGCTACACCTTC. As protein: CASTAHRGGGYTF.

CDR3 loop: CASSRTVSPDEKLFF. The CDR3 bases are TGTGCCAGCAGTCGCACTGTCAGCCCAGATGAAAAACTGTTTTTT. The V and J genes are TRBV6-5 and TRBJ1-4; D call uncertain. The CDR3 consists of 15 residues. V lost 5 bases, J lost 6 bases, and 16 bases lay in between. In germline, CDR1 is MNHEY, CDR2 SVGAGI.

This chain joins TRBV2 and TRBJ2-1; 7 bases map to TRBD1. There are 11 residues in the CDR3. V was clipped by 5 bases and J by 10 bases; unmatched bases: 2. In germline, CDR1 is SNHLY, CDR2 FYNNEI. The CDR3 protein is CASSWTGEQFF. DNA of the CDR3: TGTGCCAGCAGTTGGACAGGCGAGCAGTTCTTC.

V gene TRBV19 combines with J gene TRBJ2-7; perhaps D is TRBD1 or TRBD2 (7 bases each). The germline gives CDR1 LNHDA, CDR2 SQIVND (reference sequence). The length of the CDR3 is 13 residues. Deletions cut 3 bases from V and 7 bases from J, with 13 bases between. CDR3 sequence: CASSMVQGGEQYF. The CDR3 DNA is TGTGCCAGTAGTATGGTGCAGGGGGGGGAGCAGTACTTC. Complete variable domain (other parts from reference TRBV19 and TRBJ2-7): DGGITQSPKYLFRKEGQNVTLSCEQNLNHDAMYWYRQDPGQGLRLIYYSQIVNDFQKGDIAEGYSVSREKKESFPLTVTSAQKNPTAFYLCASSMVQGGEQYFGPGTRLTVT.